This TCR beta chain was recorded in a study of T cell repertoires in cytomegalovirus infection. Worth noting for this clonotype: A junction end diverges from the germline sequence, so it may reflect a read error.

One entry per CDR3 protein, called by TCRdb with MiXCR from the reads. The profile covers 400,000 or so distinct CDR3 sequences, with roughly 30% appearing a single time and roughly 13% taken by the ten largest. CDR3 length equals 12 residues. Germline CDR1 is MNHGY and CDR2 is SAAAGT. The clonotype was recovered from a human donor in good health (CMV status not recorded). Some clones in this sample may be carry-over from other donors' samples. This chain uses TRBV6-8 with TRBJ2-7; D not certain. Input material: PBMCs. The CDR3 reads CVSSYGPDEQYF. The CDR3 bases are TGTGTCAGCAGTTACGGGCCGGACGAGCAGTACTTC.